The T cell receptor (beta chain) under discussion was sequenced for a study of regulatory T cells in long-lasting Graves disease. As for the study in general: Patients with persistent Graves' disease had over 5 years of antithyroid drugs and persistent TSH receptor antibodies. Study observations and caveats: Favored usage of TRBV28, TRBJ1-2 and TRBJ2-5 was recorded in persistent disease. Lower TCR diversity was seen in persistent Graves' patients than in newly diagnosed ones.

CDR1 and CDR2 from the germline V gene are SGHDT and YYEEEE. The CDR3 length is 13 residues. V dropped 4 bases and J dropped 7 bases, with 12 bases sitting between them. For this clonotype: Its antigen is unknown.

Researchers made TCR beta libraries by using iRepertoire HTBI primers and running Arm-PCR on CDR3 regions. As processed by the authors: Identification across samples found 62 TRBV and some 15 TRBJ segments. TCRdb independently ran MiXCR on the multiplex PCR reads; one entry per CDR3 protein. It is TCRdb's table, rather than the study itself, that gives the V and J calls and clone size. Of hundreds of thousands of distinct CDR3 sequences in the sample, roughly 22% were seen once. Documented time point: persistent/refractory GD, antithyroid drugs over 5 years with positive TRAb. PBMC-derived RNA was used for the TCR library.

V usage is TRBV5-6 and J usage is TRBJ1-5; D is undetermined. The sample here was peripheral blood mononuclear cells (PBMCs), taken when the disease was refractory, from a patient treated with antithyroid drugs. This sequence originates from a female donor with Graves disease. The CDR3 sequence: CASSVGGYQPQHF. The DNA of the CDR3 is TGTGCCAGCAGCGTAGGAGGGTACCAGCCCCAGCATTTT. The full variable domain, completed using reference TRBV5-6 and TRBJ1-5, is DAGVTQSPTHLIKTRGQQVTLRCSPKSGHDTVSWYQQALGQGPQFIFQYYEEEERQRGNFPDRFSGHQFPNYSSELNVNALLLGDSALYLCASSVGGYQPQHFGDGTRLSIL.